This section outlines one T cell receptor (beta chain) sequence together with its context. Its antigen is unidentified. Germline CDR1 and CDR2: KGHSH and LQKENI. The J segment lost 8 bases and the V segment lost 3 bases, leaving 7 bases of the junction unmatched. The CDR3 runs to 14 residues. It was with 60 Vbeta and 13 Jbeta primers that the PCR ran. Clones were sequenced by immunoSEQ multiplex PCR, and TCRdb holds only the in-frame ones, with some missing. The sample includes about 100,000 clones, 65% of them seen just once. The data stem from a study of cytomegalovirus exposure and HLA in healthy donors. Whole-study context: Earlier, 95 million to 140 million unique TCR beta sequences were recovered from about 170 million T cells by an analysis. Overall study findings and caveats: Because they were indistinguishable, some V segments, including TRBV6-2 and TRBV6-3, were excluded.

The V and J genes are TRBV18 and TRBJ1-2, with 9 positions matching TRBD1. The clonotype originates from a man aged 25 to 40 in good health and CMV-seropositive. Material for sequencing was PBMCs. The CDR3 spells CASSPRDRERGYTF. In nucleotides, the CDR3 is TGTGCCAGCTCACCGAGGGACAGGGAACGGGGCTACACCTTC.